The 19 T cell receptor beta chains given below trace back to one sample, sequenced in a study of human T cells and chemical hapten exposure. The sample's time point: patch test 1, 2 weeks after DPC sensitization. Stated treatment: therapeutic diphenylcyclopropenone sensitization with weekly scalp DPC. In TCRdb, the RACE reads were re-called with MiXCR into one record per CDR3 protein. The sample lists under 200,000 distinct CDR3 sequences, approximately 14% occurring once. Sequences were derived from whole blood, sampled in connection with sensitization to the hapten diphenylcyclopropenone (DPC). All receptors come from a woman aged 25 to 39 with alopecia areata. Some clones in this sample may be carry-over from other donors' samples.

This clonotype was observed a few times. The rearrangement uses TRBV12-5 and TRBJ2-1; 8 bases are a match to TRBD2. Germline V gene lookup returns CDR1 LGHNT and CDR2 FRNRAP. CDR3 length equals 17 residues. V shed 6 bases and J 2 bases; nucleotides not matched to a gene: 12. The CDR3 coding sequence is TGTGCTAGTGGCCGAGAGGAACTAGCGGAGACCTACAATGAGCAGTTCTTC. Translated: CASGREELAETYNEQFF.

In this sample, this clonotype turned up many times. This CDR3 is CASTPRPGTGDNEQFF. The DNA for the CDR3 is TGTGCCAGCACTCCACGCCCGGGGACAGGGGACAATGAGCAGTTCTTC. The V gene is TRBV28, the J gene TRBJ2-1; 10 bases are shared with TRBD1. The ends lost 7 bases at V and 5 bases at J; junction bases unmatched: 11. The V gene's germline CDR1 is MDHEN and CDR2 SYDVKM. The CDR3 spans 16 residues. Complete variable domain (other parts from reference TRBV28 and TRBJ2-1): DVKVTQSSRYLVKRTGEKVFLECVQDMDHENMFWYRQDPGLGLRLIYFSYDVKMKEKGDIPEGYSVSREKKERFSLILESASTNQTSMYLCASTPRPGTGDNEQFFGPGTRLTVL.

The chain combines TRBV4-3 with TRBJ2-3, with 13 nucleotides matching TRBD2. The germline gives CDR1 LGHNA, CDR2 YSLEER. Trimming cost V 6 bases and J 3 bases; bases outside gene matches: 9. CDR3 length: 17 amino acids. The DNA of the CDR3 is TGCGCCAGCAGTAGTACTAGCGGGAGGGCCGGGACAGATACGCAGTATTTT. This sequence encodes CASSSTSGRAGTDTQYF.

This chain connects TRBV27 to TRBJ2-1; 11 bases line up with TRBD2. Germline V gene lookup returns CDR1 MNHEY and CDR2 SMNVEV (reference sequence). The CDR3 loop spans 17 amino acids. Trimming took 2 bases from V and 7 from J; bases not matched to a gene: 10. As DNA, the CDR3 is TGTGCCAGCAGTTTAGGTAGCGGGAGGGGAATAGGGAATGAGCAGTTCTTC. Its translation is CASSLGSGRGIGNEQFF.

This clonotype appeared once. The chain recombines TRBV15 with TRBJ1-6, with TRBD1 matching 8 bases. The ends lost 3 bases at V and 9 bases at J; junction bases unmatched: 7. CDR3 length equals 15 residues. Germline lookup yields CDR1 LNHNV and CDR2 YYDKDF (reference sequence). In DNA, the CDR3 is TGTGCCACCAGCAGGGACAGGGCCACTGGTTCACCCCTCCACTTT. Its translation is CATSRDRATGSPLHF. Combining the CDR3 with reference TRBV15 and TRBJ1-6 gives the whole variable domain DAMVIQNPRYQVTQFGKPVTLSCSQTLNHNVMYWYQQKSSQAPKLLFHYYDKDFNNEADTPDNFQSRRPNTSFCFLDIRSPGLGDTAMYLCATSRDRATGSPLHFGNGTRLTVT.

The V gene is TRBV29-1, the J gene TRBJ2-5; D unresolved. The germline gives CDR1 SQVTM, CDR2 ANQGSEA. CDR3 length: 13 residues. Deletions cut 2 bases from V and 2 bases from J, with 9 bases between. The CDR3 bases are TGCAGCGTTGAAACGTGGCCACAAGAGACCCAGTACTTC. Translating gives CSVETWPQETQYF.

The CDR3 sequence is CASSLSAGGDEQYF. CDR3 nucleotides: TGTGCCAGCAGTTTATCGGCGGGAGGCGACGAGCAGTACTTC. The chain links TRBV27 to TRBJ2-7; 8 nucleotides align to TRBD2. Trimming at V came to 0 bases and at J to 5 bases, leaving 3 bases not matched to a gene. Germline-derived CDR1 and CDR2 are MNHEY and SMNVEV (reference sequence). The CDR3 runs 14 residues.

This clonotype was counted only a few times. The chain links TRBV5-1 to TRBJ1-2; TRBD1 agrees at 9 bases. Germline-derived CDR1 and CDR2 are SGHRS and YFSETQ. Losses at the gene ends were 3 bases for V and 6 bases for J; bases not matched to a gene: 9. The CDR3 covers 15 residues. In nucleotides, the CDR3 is TGCGCCAGCAGCTCCAACGCCGGGACAGGGAATGGCTACACCTTC. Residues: CASSSNAGTGNGYTF. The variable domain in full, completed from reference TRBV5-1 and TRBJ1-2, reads KAGVTQTPRYLIKTRGQQVTLSCSPISGHRSVSWYQQTPGQGLQFLFEYFSETQRNKGNFPGRFSGRQFSNSRSEMNVSTLELGDSALYLCASSSNAGTGNGYTFGSGTRLTVV.

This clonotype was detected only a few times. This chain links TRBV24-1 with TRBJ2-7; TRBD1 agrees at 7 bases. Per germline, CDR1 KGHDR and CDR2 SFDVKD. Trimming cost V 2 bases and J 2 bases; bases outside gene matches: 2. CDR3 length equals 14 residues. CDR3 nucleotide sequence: TGTGCCACCAGTGATTCTGACAGGGCCTACGAGCAGTACTTC. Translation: CATSDSDRAYEQYF.

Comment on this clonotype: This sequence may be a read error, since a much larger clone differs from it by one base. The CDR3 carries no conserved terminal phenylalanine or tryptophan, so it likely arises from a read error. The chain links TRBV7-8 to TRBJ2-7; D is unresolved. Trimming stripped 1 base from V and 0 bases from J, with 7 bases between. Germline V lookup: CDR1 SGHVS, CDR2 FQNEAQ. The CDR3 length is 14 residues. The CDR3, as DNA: TGTGCCAGCAGCTTAGGGCTCAGCTCCTACGAGCAGTACCTC. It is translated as CASSLGLSSYEQYL.

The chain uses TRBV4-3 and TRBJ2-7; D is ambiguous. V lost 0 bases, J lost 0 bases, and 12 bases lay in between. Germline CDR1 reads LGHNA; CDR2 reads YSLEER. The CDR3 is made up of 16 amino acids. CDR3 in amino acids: CASSQDPTTNSYEQYF. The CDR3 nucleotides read TGCGCCAGCAGCCAAGATCCGACAACTAACTCCTACGAGCAGTACTTC.

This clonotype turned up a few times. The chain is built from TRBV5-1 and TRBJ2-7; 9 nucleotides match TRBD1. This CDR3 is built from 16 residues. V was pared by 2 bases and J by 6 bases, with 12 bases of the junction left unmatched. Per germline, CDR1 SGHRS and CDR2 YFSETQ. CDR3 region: CASSLVSGTGSGEQYF. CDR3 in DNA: TGCGCCAGCAGCTTAGTCTCCGGGACAGGGTCGGGCGAGCAGTACTTC.

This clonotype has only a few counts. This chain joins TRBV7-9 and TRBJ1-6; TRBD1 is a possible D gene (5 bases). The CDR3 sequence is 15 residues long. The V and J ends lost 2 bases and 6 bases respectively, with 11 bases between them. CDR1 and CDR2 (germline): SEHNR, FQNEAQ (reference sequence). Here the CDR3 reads CASSLRGNFNSPLHF. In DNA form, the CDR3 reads TGTGCCAGCAGCTTAAGGGGCAACTTTAATTCACCCCTCCACTTT.

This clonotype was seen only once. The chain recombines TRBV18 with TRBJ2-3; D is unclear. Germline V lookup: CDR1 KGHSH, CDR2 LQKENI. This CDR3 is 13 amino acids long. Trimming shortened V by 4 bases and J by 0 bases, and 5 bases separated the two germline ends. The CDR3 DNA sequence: TGTGCCAGCTCACAGCTAAGCACAGATACGCAGTATTTT. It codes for CASSQLSTDTQYF.

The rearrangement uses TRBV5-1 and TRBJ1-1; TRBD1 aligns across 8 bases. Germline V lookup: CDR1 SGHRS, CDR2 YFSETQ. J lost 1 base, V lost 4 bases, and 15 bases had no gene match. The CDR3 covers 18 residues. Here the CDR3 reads CASSPGGGFGTGNTEAFF. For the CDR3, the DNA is TGCGCCAGCAGCCCCGGGGGGGGCTTTGGGACAGGGAACACTGAAGCTTTCTTT.

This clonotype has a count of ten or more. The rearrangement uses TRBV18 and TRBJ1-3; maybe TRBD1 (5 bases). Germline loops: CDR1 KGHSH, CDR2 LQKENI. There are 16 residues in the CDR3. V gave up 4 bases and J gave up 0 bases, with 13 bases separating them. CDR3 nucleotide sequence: TGTGCCAGCTCACGGGGGGACGGAGGCTCTGGAAACACCATATATTTT. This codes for CASSRGDGGSGNTIYF.

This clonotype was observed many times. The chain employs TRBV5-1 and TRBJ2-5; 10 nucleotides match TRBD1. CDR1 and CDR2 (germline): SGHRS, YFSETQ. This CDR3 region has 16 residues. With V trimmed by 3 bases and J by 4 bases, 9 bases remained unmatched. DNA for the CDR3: TGCGCCAGCAGCTCCTTCGAGACAGGGGGCCGAGAGACCCAGTACTTC. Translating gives CASSSFETGGRETQYF. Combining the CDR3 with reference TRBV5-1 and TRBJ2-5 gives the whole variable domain KAGVTQTPRYLIKTRGQQVTLSCSPISGHRSVSWYQQTPGQGLQFLFEYFSETQRNKGNFPGRFSGRQFSNSRSEMNVSTLELGDSALYLCASSSFETGGRETQYFGPGTRLLVL.

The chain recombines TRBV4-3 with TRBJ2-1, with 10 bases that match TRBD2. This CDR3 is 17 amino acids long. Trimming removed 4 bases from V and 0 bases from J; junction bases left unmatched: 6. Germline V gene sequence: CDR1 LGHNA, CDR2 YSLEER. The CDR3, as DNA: TGCGCCAGCAGCCTAGCTAGCGGGGGTTTCTCCTACAATGAGCAGTTCTTC. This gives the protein CASSLASGGFSYNEQFF.

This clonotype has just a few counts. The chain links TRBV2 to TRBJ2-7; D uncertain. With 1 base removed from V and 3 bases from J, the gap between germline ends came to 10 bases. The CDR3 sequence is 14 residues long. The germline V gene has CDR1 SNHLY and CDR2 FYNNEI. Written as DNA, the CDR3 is TGTGCCAGCAGTGAAGGGGGTCTGCTCTACGAGCAGTACTTC. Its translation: CASSEGGLLYEQYF.